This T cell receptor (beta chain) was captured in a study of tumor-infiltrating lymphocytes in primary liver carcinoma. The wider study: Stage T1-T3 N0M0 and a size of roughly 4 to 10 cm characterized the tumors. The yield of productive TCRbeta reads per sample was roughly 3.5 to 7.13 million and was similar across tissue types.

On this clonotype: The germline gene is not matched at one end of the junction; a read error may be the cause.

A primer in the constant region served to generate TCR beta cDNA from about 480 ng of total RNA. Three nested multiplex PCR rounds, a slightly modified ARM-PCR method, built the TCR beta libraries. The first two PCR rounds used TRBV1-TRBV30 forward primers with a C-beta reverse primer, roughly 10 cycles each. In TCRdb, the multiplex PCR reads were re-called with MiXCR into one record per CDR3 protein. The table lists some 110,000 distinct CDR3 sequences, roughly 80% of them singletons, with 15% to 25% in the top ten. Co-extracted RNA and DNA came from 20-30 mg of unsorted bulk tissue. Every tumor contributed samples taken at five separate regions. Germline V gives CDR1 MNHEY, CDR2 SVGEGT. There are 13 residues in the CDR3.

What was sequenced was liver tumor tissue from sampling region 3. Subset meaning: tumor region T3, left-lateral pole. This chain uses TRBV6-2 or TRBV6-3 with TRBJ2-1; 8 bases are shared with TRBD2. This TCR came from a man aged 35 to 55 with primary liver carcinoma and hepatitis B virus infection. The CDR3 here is CTSATGGGNEQLF. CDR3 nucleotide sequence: TGTACCAGCGCGACGGGAGGGGGTAATGAGCAGTTATTC.